The T cell receptor beta chain under discussion was sequenced for a study of T-cell memory formation after mild COVID-19. The study's findings and limits: CM and EM subsets held most contracting CD4+ clones; EMRA held CD8+ ones. Day 15 to 85 contracting clones showed balanced CD4/CD8; day 15 to 37 expanders favored CD4+. Some clones that responded turned up in pre-infection memory, which suggests that cross-reactive memory joined in. SARS-CoV-2 specificity of second-wave clones peaking day 37 was unconfirmed.

This clonotype occurred a few times. Antigen: not known. CDR3 length: 14 amino acids. V lost 0 bases and J lost 5, with 10 bases in between. The germline V gene encodes CDR1 LGHNA and CDR2 YNFKEQ. TCRdb ran MiXCR on the 5' RACE reads and lists one entry per CDR3 protein. Among 250,000 to 300,000 distinct CDR3 sequences, 15% to 20% were seen once, and the ten largest hold about a fifth. The V and J genes are TRBV4-2 and TRBJ2-5; D uncertain. The receptor's source is a man between 18 and 29 years old who had mild COVID-19 (a few samples of this study predate the infection). Cell type and time point are not known. Input material: PBMCs or a T cell subset sorted from them (not recorded which). CDR3: CASSQDLLGETQYF. The DNA of the CDR3 is TGTGCCAGCAGCCAAGATCTCCTGGGGGAGACCCAGTACTTC.